The 29 T cell receptor beta chains given below trace back to one sample, sequenced in a study of Ad26.COV2.S vaccination and SARS-CoV-2 variants. Treatment in this sample: 19 received Ad26.COV2.S at low or high dose, single or two shots; about five received placebo; per-sample allocation not given. At day 63 after the first vaccine or placebo injection, samples were drawn. Sequenced by immunoSEQ multiplex PCR; TCRdb stores in-frame clones only, minus some. The table shows fewer than 400,000 clones, with 89% occurring only once. The sequencing here drew on peripheral blood, taken in a trial of Ad26.COV2.S vaccine versus placebo. The receptor source for this set is a person between 18 and 59 years old who received the Ad26.COV2.S COVID-19 vaccine or a placebo.

The chain employs TRBV7-9 and TRBJ2-5; TRBD2 matches at 14 bases. The CDR3 sequence is 16 residues long. Germline V gene lookup returns CDR1 SEHNR and CDR2 FQNEAQ (reference sequence). The V and J ends lost 5 bases and 5 bases, in that order; junction bases with no gene match: 7. The CDR3 nucleotides read TGTGCCAGCAGCCAGACTAGCGGGAGGGCCTGGGAGACCCAGTACTTC. This translates into CASSQTSGRAWETQYF.

This chain connects TRBV18 to TRBJ1-4, with D hard to call. This CDR3 comprises 15 residues. Trimming cost V 1 base and J 0 bases, with 6 bases left between them. The germline gives CDR1 KGHSH, CDR2 LQKENI. The chain's CDR3 is CASSPRDATNEKLFF. Here the CDR3 DNA reads TGTGCCAGCTCACCACGGGATGCAACTAATGAAAAACTGTTTTTT.

The chain carries TRBV5-5 and TRBJ2-3; no firm D call. The V and J ends lost 2 bases and 0 bases respectively, with 4 bases between them. Germline CDR1 SGHKS, CDR2 YYEKEE (reference sequence). The CDR3 has 13 amino acids. The CDR3: CASSFLSTDTQYF. The CDR3 DNA reads TGTGCCAGCAGCTTCCTCAGCACAGATACGCAGTATTTT.

As DNA, the CDR3 is TGTGCCAGCAGCTTGGGACTAGCGGGAGATGTTCAGTACTTC. Translated: CASSLGLAGDVQYF. The V gene is TRBV7-2, the J gene TRBJ2-4, with 14 bases aligning to TRBD2. The CDR3 loop spans 14 amino acids. V lost 3 bases, J lost 11 bases, and 3 bases stayed unmatched. CDR1 and CDR2 from the germline V gene are SGHTA and FQGNSA. The whole variable domain, remainder taken from reference TRBV7-2 and TRBJ2-4, is GAGVSQSPSNKVTEKGKDVELRCDPISGHTALYWYRQSLGQGLEFLIYFQGNSAPDKSGLPSDRFSAERTGGSVSTLTIQRTQQEDSAVYLCASSLGLAGDVQYFGAGTRLSVL.

The chain has TRBV11-2 and TRBJ2-3; D is undetermined. CDR1 and CDR2 (germline): SGHAT, FQNNGV. The length of the CDR3 is 13 residues. The V end was cut by 1 base, the J end by 8 bases, with 10 bases between. CDR3 sequence: CASSLVSGGTQYF. In nucleotides, the CDR3 is TGTGCCAGCAGCTTAGTCTCGGGCGGTACGCAGTATTTT.

The V call is TRBV7-6, the J call TRBJ2-7; a weak D match, TRBD2 (6 bases). Trimming took 5 bases from V and 7 from J, leaving 15 bases between them. Per germline, CDR1 SGHVS and CDR2 FNYEAQ. CDR3 length: 13 residues. CDR3 loop: CASSVMRRGEQYF. In DNA form, the CDR3 reads TGTGCCAGCAGCGTTATGAGGCGGGGTGAGCAGTACTTC.

V gene TRBV18 combines with J gene TRBJ2-1; weak D call: TRBD1 (6 bases). Germline-derived CDR1 and CDR2 are KGHSH and LQKENI. The V end lost 1 base, the J end lost 7 bases, and 11 bases lay between the germline ends. This CDR3 region has 14 residues. CDR3 loop: CASSPRAGVNEQFF. As DNA, the CDR3 is TGTGCCAGCTCACCACGGGCAGGGGTGAATGAGCAGTTCTTC.

The chain is built from TRBV11-3 and TRBJ2-2; tentative D call: TRBD2 (5 bases). The CDR3 has 15 residues. Germline assignment: CDR1 SGHNT and CDR2 YENEEA. V lost 0 bases and J 7 bases, leaving 12 bases between the germline ends. CDR3 in amino acids: CASSLELAWGGELFF. The CDR3 coding sequence is TGTGCCAGCAGCTTAGAGCTAGCCTGGGGCGGGGAGCTGTTTTTT.

The chain employs TRBV6-6 and TRBJ2-1; D is perhaps TRBD2 (5 bases). Per germline, CDR1 MNHNY and CDR2 SVGAGI (reference sequence). CDR3 length equals 14 residues. Trimming cost V 4 bases and J 7 bases, with 14 bases left between them. CDR3 loop: CASSSQRAVNEQFF. CDR3 sequence (DNA): TGTGCCAGCAGTTCACAGAGGGCGGTAAATGAGCAGTTCTTC.

This rearrangement joins TRBV9 to TRBJ2-3, with 13 bases identical to TRBD2. This CDR3 has 16 amino acids. With 4 bases clipped from V and 4 bases from J, the junction kept 6 bases outside the gene matches. CDR1 is SGDLS, CDR2 YYNGEE, per germline. CDR3 sequence: CASSPPGLAGADTQYF. The CDR3 DNA is TGTGCCAGCAGCCCACCCGGACTAGCGGGAGCAGATACGCAGTATTTT. Full variable domain (outside the CDR3, taken from reference TRBV9 and TRBJ2-3): DSGVTQTPKHLITATGQRVTLRCSPRSGDLSVYWYQQSLDQGLQFLIQYYNGEERAKGNILERFSAQQFPDLHSELNLSSLELGDSALYFCASSPPGLAGADTQYFGPGTRLTVL.

The chain combines TRBV19 with TRBJ2-7; D is possibly TRBD2 (6 bases). Germline loops: CDR1 LNHDA, CDR2 SQIVND (reference sequence). V gave up 2 bases and J gave up 3 bases, with 11 bases separating them. The CDR3 extends over 14 amino acids. CDR3 amino acids: CASSISQRVYEQYF. Written as DNA, the CDR3 is TGTGCCAGTAGTATATCCCAGCGGGTCTACGAGCAGTACTTC.

The chain links TRBV12-3 or TRBV12-4 to TRBJ1-4; D unclear. The CDR3 contains 12 residues. With 8 bases removed from V and 5 bases from J, the gap between germline ends came to 9 bases. In DNA, the CDR3 is TGTGCCAGCTCGGGCCGGAATGAAAAACTGTTTTTT. It codes for CASSGRNEKLFF.

This chain joins TRBV13 and TRBJ2-1, with D unclear. CDR1 and CDR2 from the germline V gene are PRHDT and FYEKMQ (reference sequence). Trimming removed 5 bases at V and 2 bases at J, with 16 bases between. The CDR3 sequence is 16 residues long. CDR3 nucleotide sequence: TGTGCCAGCAGCCCATCGAAAGCAGGCCCCTACAATGAGCAGTTCTTC. Translated, it gives CASSPSKAGPYNEQFF.

This chain connects TRBV10-3 to TRBJ2-2; the match to TRBD1 covers 7 bases. The CDR3 loop spans 15 amino acids. Germline CDR1 and CDR2: ENHRY and SYGVKD. J lost 0 bases, V lost 5 bases, and 3 bases had no gene match. In nucleotides, the CDR3 is TGTGCCATCAGTACCGGGACAGCGAACACCGGGGAGCTGTTTTTT. It yields the protein CAISTGTANTGELFF.

CDR3: CASSHGTGRTTEAFF. The CDR3 DNA follows: TGTGCCAGCAGCCATGGGACAGGGAGGACCACTGAAGCTTTCTTT. The gene calls are TRBV5-8 and TRBJ1-1; 9 bases map to TRBD1. Germline V CDR1 and CDR2: SGHTS, YDEGEE. This CDR3 region has 15 residues. J was trimmed by 4 bases and V by 4 bases; bases with no gene match: 8.

This chain uses TRBV5-1 with TRBJ2-2; D tentatively fits TRBD1 or TRBD2 (5 bases each). This CDR3 contains 14 residues. V was cut by 4 bases and J by 3 bases, with 10 bases left in between. The germline V gene has CDR1 SGHRS and CDR2 YFSETQ. As DNA, the CDR3 is TGCGCCAGCAGCGTCAGGGAGCACACCGGGGAGCTGTTTTTT. The encoded protein is CASSVREHTGELFF.

J is TRBJ1-5 and V is TRBV3-1 (or the pseudogene TRBV3-2); D not resolved. V lost 1 base and J 5 bases, leaving 9 bases between the germline ends. The CDR3 is 14 residues long. Germline V gene lookup returns CDR1 LGHDT and CDR2 YNNKEL (reference sequence). CDR3 sequence (DNA): TGTGCCAGCAGCCAAGGGGGAGCGCATCAGCCCCAGCATTTT. This translates into CASSQGGAHQPQHF.

This chain uses TRBV24-1 with TRBJ2-6; the D is unclear. The germline V and J ends were trimmed by 4 bases and 3 bases, with 12 bases remaining between them. Germline CDR1 KGHDR, CDR2 SFDVKD. This CDR3 comprises 16 residues. The CDR3 here is CATSDSGEDGANVLTF. CDR3 nucleotides: TGTGCCACCAGTGACTCAGGAGAGGATGGGGCCAACGTCCTGACTTTC.

This clone was seen a single time. CDR3 DNA: TGCGCCAGCAGGTCGGTCGGGAGGGTTCCTTCCTACGAGCAGTACTTC. Its protein is CASRSVGRVPSYEQYF. The chain carries TRBV5-1 and TRBJ2-7, with 8 positions matching TRBD2. Germline CDR1 is SGHRS and CDR2 is YFSETQ. The CDR3 consists of 16 residues. V was pared by 5 bases and J by 1 base, with 11 bases of the junction left unmatched.

The J gene is TRBJ2-7, the V gene TRBV19, with 8 nucleotides matching TRBD1. The length of the CDR3 is 15 residues. Germline CDR1 is LNHDA and CDR2 is SQIVND (reference sequence). With 3 bases clipped from V and 7 bases from J, the junction kept 11 bases outside the gene matches. The CDR3 loop is CASSIGTGSYIEQYF. The CDR3, as DNA: TGTGCCAGTAGTATTGGGACAGGCTCCTACATAGAGCAGTACTTC.

The rearrangement joins TRBV11-3 to TRBJ2-1; D ambiguous. The ends were cut back, 8 bases at V and 8 bases at J, with 16 bases in the middle. Germline values: CDR1 SGHNT, CDR2 YENEEA. The CDR3 has 13 amino acids. Here the CDR3 DNA reads TGTGCCAGCTCCTTTACCCCCCGGGATGAGCAGTTCTTC. It yields the protein CASSFTPRDEQFF.

This clone was seen a single time. The V and J genes are TRBV3-1 (or the pseudogene TRBV3-2) and TRBJ2-1; 12 nucleotides align to TRBD2. The CDR3 contains 15 residues. Trimming at V came to 2 bases and at J to 8 bases, leaving 4 bases not matched to a gene. Germline CDR1 LGHDT, CDR2 YNNKEL (reference sequence). The CDR3: CASSQLAGGPHEQFF. The DNA for the CDR3 is TGTGCCAGCAGCCAACTAGCGGGAGGGCCTCATGAGCAGTTCTTC.

This chain joins TRBV7-9 and TRBJ1-2; D remains ambiguous. CDR3 size: 15 residues. From germline, CDR1 is SEHNR and CDR2 FQNEAQ (reference sequence). V lost 1 base to trimming and J lost 1 base, with 10 bases between them. CDR3 coding DNA: TGTGCCAGCAGCTTAGGTGGCGGAAGTAACTATGGCTACACCTTC. Its protein product is CASSLGGGSNYGYTF.

The rearrangement joins TRBV20-1 to TRBJ2-7; D is unclear. V dropped 6 bases and J dropped 1 base, with 7 bases sitting between them. Per the germline V gene, CDR1 is DFQATT and CDR2 is SNEGSKA (reference sequence). This CDR3 contains 11 residues. For the CDR3, the DNA is TGCAGTGCCGGACCTTCCTACGAGCAGTACTTC. This gives the protein CSAGPSYEQYF.

This clone appeared once. The CDR3 reads CSVDQGVNTEAFF. In DNA form, the CDR3 reads TGCAGCGTTGATCAGGGAGTGAACACTGAAGCTTTCTTT. The V call is TRBV29-1, the J call TRBJ1-1, with a weak D call TRBD1 (5 bases). V was cut by 3 bases and J by 0 bases, with 8 bases left in between. The CDR3 runs to 13 residues. Germline CDR1 SQVTM, CDR2 ANQGSEA.

This clone has only one observation. This chain joins TRBV7-2 and TRBJ2-7; a weak D match, TRBD1 (6 bases). Germline CDR1 and CDR2: SGHTA and FQGNSA. CDR3 length: 15 amino acids. V shed 6 bases and J shed 4 bases, with 19 bases lying between them. The DNA of the CDR3 is TGTGCCAGCAGGGTACAGGGAAGTGATGCATACGAGCAGTACTTC. Protein: CASRVQGSDAYEQYF.

The chain uses TRBV5-8 and TRBJ1-2; no reliable D call. This CDR3 has 10 residues. The ends were cut back, 3 bases at V and 8 bases at J, with 5 bases in the middle. Germline V gene lookup returns CDR1 SGHTS and CDR2 YDEGEE. The CDR3 nucleotides are TGTGCCAGCAGCTATATCGGCTACACCTTC. Its translation: CASSYIGYTF.

The chain has TRBV15 and TRBJ1-5; 9 bases are a match to TRBD1. This CDR3 comprises 16 residues. Germline assignment: CDR1 LNHNV and CDR2 YYDKDF (reference sequence). V shed 1 base, J shed 0 bases, and the junction held 1 base outside the gene matches. CDR3 in DNA: TGTGCCACCAGCAGAGGGGGACAGGGTAGCAATCAGCCCCAGCATTTT. The encoded protein is CATSRGGQGSNQPQHF.

This clone was recorded only once. The gene calls are TRBV7-2 and TRBJ2-2; 15 nucleotides line up with TRBD2. The J segment lost 6 bases and the V segment lost 3 bases, leaving 5 bases of the junction unmatched. The germline CDR1 and CDR2 sequences are SGHTA and FQGNSA. The length of the CDR3 is 17 residues. CDR3 coding DNA: TGTGCCAGCAGCTTGGGGACTAGCGGGAGGACGGCCGGGGAGCTGTTTTTT. Amino acids: CASSLGTSGRTAGELFF.